Presented here are 29 T cell receptor beta chains from one specimen sequenced in a study of blood T cell repertoires in COVID-19 (dated by TCRdb to about 2020). Library preparation used the immunoSEQ multiplex PCR assay. This is the immuneACCESS table as TCRdb keeps it, with only in-frame sequences that have V and J called. A part of the clones is gone; compared with another copy, unresolved V genes explain less than half, and the rest is unexplained. This sample lists roughly 87,000 clones; about 85% were detected once. Together, the top ten hold under 3.5% of the sample. The sample was peripheral blood. These receptors were taken from a woman older than 75 with COVID-19, enrolled during active disease.

The chain couples TRBV18 to TRBJ2-1; possible D gene TRBD1, 5 bases. CDR3 length equals 15 residues. Trimming removed 2 bases at V and 0 bases at J, with 8 bases between. In germline, CDR1 is KGHSH, CDR2 LQKENI. In DNA, the CDR3 is TGTGCCAGCTCACCAACCAGGGTCTCCTACAATGAGCAGTTCTTC. Its translation: CASSPTRVSYNEQFF.

This CDR3 is CASSGLAGGGEQYF. Here the CDR3 DNA reads TGTGCCAGCAGTGGGCTAGCGGGAGGCGGCGAGCAGTACTTC. The rearrangement links TRBV9 to TRBJ2-7, with TRBD2 matching 11 bases. Looked up from germline, CDR1 is SGDLS and CDR2 is YYNGEE. The CDR3 totals 14 residues. V shed 5 bases, J shed 6 bases, and the junction held 7 bases outside the gene matches.

The chain links TRBV5-5 to TRBJ2-5, with D unclear. The germline CDR1 and CDR2 sequences are SGHKS and YYEKEE (reference sequence). V lost 4 bases and J lost 3, with 4 bases in between. The CDR3 sequence is 11 residues long. CDR3 loop: CASSPEETQYF. The CDR3 DNA sequence: TGTGCCAGCAGCCCGGAAGAGACCCAGTACTTC.

The chain employs TRBV5-1 and TRBJ2-5, with a possible D match to TRBD1 (5 bases). CDR3 length: 13 amino acids. V shed 4 bases and J shed 5 bases, with 12 bases lying between them. Per the germline V gene, CDR1 is SGHRS and CDR2 is YFSETQ. For the CDR3, the DNA is TGCGCCAGCAGCCCCCAGGGCCACGAGACCCAGTACTTC. Its protein is CASSPQGHETQYF.

The chain couples TRBV11-2 to TRBJ2-7, with D unclear. The CDR3 length is 15 residues. V was cut by 0 bases and J by 1 base, with 10 bases left in between. The germline CDR1 and CDR2 sequences are SGHAT and FQNNGV. Here the CDR3 DNA reads TGTGCCAGCAGCTTAGATGAAGCAGGTTCCTACGAGCAGTACTTC. Encoded protein: CASSLDEAGSYEQYF.

The V gene is TRBV18, the J gene TRBJ2-2, with D possibly being TRBD1 (6 bases). CDR1 KGHSH and CDR2 LQKENI come from the germline V gene. The CDR3 consists of 15 residues. V lost 3 bases, J lost 1 base, and 9 bases lay in between. The CDR3 coding sequence is TGTGCCAGCTCACCCTTACAGGGGAACACCGGGGAGCTGTTTTTT. Protein sequence: CASSPLQGNTGELFF.

The V and J genes are TRBV5-4 and TRBJ1-1; D may be TRBD1 (5 bases). The V end lost 7 bases, the J end lost 0 bases, and 13 bases lay between the germline ends. The V gene's germline CDR1 is SGHNT and CDR2 YYREEE (reference sequence). CDR3 size: 14 residues. The CDR3 here is CASAPSGVNTEAFF. CDR3 nucleotides: TGTGCCAGCGCCCCGTCGGGGGTGAACACTGAAGCTTTCTTT.

CDR3 coding DNA: TGTGCCTGGAGTGTACAAGGGGTCACTGAAGCTTTCTTT. This codes for CAWSVQGVTEAFF. This rearrangement joins TRBV30 to TRBJ1-1; maybe TRBD1 (5 bases). The germline V gene has CDR1 GTSNPN and CDR2 SVGIG (reference sequence). The length of the CDR3 is 13 residues. Trimming removed 0 bases from V and 4 bases from J, with 9 bases in between. The whole variable domain, remainder taken from reference TRBV30 and TRBJ1-1, is SQTIHQWPATLVQPVGSPLSLECTVEGTSNPNLYWYRQAAGRGLQLLFYSVGIGQISSEVPQNLSASRPQDRQFILSSKKLLLSDSGFYLCAWSVQGVTEAFFGQGTRLTVV.

This chain connects TRBV20-1 to TRBJ2-7; 7 nucleotides line up with TRBD1. This CDR3 contains 13 residues. Germline V gene sequence: CDR1 DFQATT, CDR2 SNEGSKA (reference sequence). J gave up 2 bases and V 3 bases, and 4 bases lay outside the gene matches. CDR3 sequence reads: CSASGTATYEQYF. CDR3 in DNA: TGCAGTGCTAGTGGGACAGCTACCTACGAGCAGTACTTC.

The chain employs TRBV3-1 (or the pseudogene TRBV3-2) and TRBJ2-7; TRBD1 might be the D (5 bases). V was trimmed by 1 base and J by 4 bases, leaving 17 bases between them. Germline V gene data show CDR1 as LGHDT and CDR2 as YNNKEL (reference sequence). The CDR3 spans 16 residues. The CDR3 reads CASSQAPGPSGYEQYF. The CDR3 coding sequence is TGTGCCAGCAGCCAAGCCCCGGGTCCTTCAGGGTACGAGCAGTACTTC.

The count of this clone is one. J is TRBJ2-2 and V is TRBV7-2; 8 bases are a match to TRBD1. J gave up 6 bases and V 1 base, and 4 bases lay outside the gene matches. Germline V lookup: CDR1 SGHTA, CDR2 FQGNSA. CDR3 size: 15 residues. Here the CDR3 reads CASSLGTGLAGELFF. As DNA, the CDR3 is TGTGCCAGCAGCTTAGGGACAGGGTTGGCCGGGGAGCTGTTTTTT.

V gene TRBV2 combines with J gene TRBJ1-6, with a tentative D call TRBD1 (5 bases). The germline V and J ends were trimmed by 10 bases and 0 bases, with 13 bases remaining between them. This CDR3 is 15 amino acids long. Per germline, CDR1 SNHLY and CDR2 FYNNEI. CDR3 sequence (DNA): TGTGCCAACAAACAGGAGAGCTCCTATAATTCACCCCTCCACTTT. Translation gives CANKQESSYNSPLHF.

This sequence joins TRBV25-1 and TRBJ1-4; TRBD1 aligns across 7 bases. V shed 2 bases, J shed 7 bases, and the junction held 4 bases outside the gene matches. Per the germline V gene, CDR1 is MGHDK and CDR2 is SYGVNS. CDR3 size: 14 residues. CDR3 sequence reads: CASSEPGTVEKLFF. CDR3 in DNA: TGTGCCAGCAGTGAACCCGGGACAGTTGAAAAACTGTTTTTT.

The J gene is TRBJ2-3, the V gene TRBV19, with 8 nucleotides matching TRBD1. Losses at the gene ends were 3 bases for V and 7 bases for J; bases not matched to a gene: 6. The germline V gene has CDR1 LNHDA and CDR2 SQIVND (reference sequence). The CDR3 extends over 14 amino acids. The CDR3 nucleotides read TGTGCCAGTAGTATCCTGACAGGGGTCCATACGCAGTATTTT. This sequence encodes CASSILTGVHTQYF.

The genes are TRBV7-2 and TRBJ1-5, with no clear D. The CDR3 has 14 residues. Trimming left V 1 base short and J 5 bases short, with 9 bases between. CDR1 and CDR2 (germline): SGHTA, FQGNSA. This chain's CDR3 is CASSLESGHQPQHF. The CDR3, as DNA: TGTGCCAGCAGCTTAGAGTCTGGCCATCAGCCCCAGCATTTT.

This clone turned up a few times. V usage is TRBV7-2 and J usage is TRBJ2-7; D perhaps matches TRBD1 (5 bases). Germline V gene data show CDR1 as SGHTA and CDR2 as FQGNSA. The CDR3 consists of 13 residues. V lost 1 base and J 2 bases, leaving 6 bases between the germline ends. CDR3 sequence (DNA): TGTGCCAGCAGCTTAGAGGGGACCTACGAGCAGTACTTC. Its protein product is CASSLEGTYEQYF.

J is TRBJ2-7 and V is TRBV27, with 9 bases fitting TRBD1. This CDR3 is built from 16 residues. V trimming: 3 bases; J trimming: 6 bases; junction bases outside the gene matches: 12. CDR1 and CDR2 (germline): MNHEY, SMNVEV (reference sequence). CDR3 coding DNA: TGTGCCAGCAGTTTTCTCTCCTTGGGACAGGGCTCCGAGCAGTACTTC. This encodes CASSFLSLGQGSEQYF.

The genes are TRBV19 and TRBJ1-2; D is undetermined. V lost 7 bases to trimming and J lost 0 bases, with 12 bases between them. There are 14 residues in the CDR3. CDR1 is LNHDA, CDR2 SQIVND, per germline (reference sequence). The CDR3: CASTWPRTNYGYTF. CDR3 DNA: TGTGCCAGTACTTGGCCCAGGACTAACTATGGCTACACCTTC.

J is TRBJ2-2 and V is TRBV5-1; no clear D gene. CDR3 length equals 14 residues. In germline, CDR1 is SGHRS, CDR2 YFSETQ. Trimming pared 6 bases from V and 1 base from J, leaving 10 bases between. In DNA form, the CDR3 reads TGCGCCAGCACTCTCACAGAGAACACCGGGGAGCTGTTTTTT. Translation: CASTLTENTGELFF.

There are a few counts of this clone. V is TRBV9 and J is TRBJ2-3; 10 positions match TRBD2. This CDR3 comprises 15 residues. Germline assignment: CDR1 SGDLS and CDR2 YYNGEE. The trim removed 6 bases at V and 6 bases at J, leaving 10 bases unmatched. CDR3 loop: CASNPPSGGADTQYF. The CDR3 DNA sequence: TGTGCCAGCAACCCCCCCAGCGGGGGGGCGGATACGCAGTATTTT. The full variable domain, completed using reference TRBV9 and TRBJ2-3, is DSGVTQTPKHLITATGQRVTLRCSPRSGDLSVYWYQQSLDQGLQFLIQYYNGEERAKGNILERFSAQQFPDLHSELNLSSLELGDSALYFCASNPPSGGADTQYFGPGTRLTVL.

This chain links TRBV10-3 with TRBJ1-1; D is perhaps TRBD1 (6 bases). This CDR3 contains 15 residues. CDR1 is ENHRY, CDR2 SYGVKD, per germline. V was clipped by 0 bases and J by 6 bases, with 14 bases between them. The CDR3 region is CAISESWGGGSEAFF. The CDR3 DNA sequence: TGTGCCATCAGTGAGTCGTGGGGGGGCGGCTCTGAAGCTTTCTTT.

The J gene is TRBJ2-3, the V gene TRBV5-1; D is perhaps TRBD2 (5 bases). Germline CDR1 is SGHRS and CDR2 is YFSETQ. The CDR3 is made up of 14 amino acids. The germline V and J ends were trimmed by 5 bases and 0 bases, with 10 bases remaining between them. The chain's CDR3 is CASRPEASTDTQYF. CDR3 coding DNA: TGCGCCAGCAGGCCGGAGGCAAGCACAGATACGCAGTATTTT.

V gene TRBV4-3 combines with J gene TRBJ1-1; no clear D gene. V lost 4 bases to trimming and J lost 6 bases, with 12 bases between them. This CDR3 spans 13 amino acids. From germline, CDR1 is LGHNA and CDR2 YSLEER. The CDR3 loop reads CASSRRHLAEAFF. The CDR3 DNA sequence: TGCGCCAGCAGCCGTCGACATCTCGCTGAAGCTTTCTTT.

The chain employs TRBV5-1 and TRBJ2-3; 12 bases are a match to TRBD2. Germline V lookup: CDR1 SGHRS, CDR2 YFSETQ. Trimming at V came to 0 bases and at J to 10 bases, leaving 6 bases not matched to a gene. This CDR3 has 15 residues. CDR3 coding DNA: TGCGCCAGCAGCTTGGAGTCTAGCGGGAGGGCCCCGCAGTATTTT. Amino acids: CASSLESSGRAPQYF.

Remarks on this clone: Additional DNA sequences in this sample encode the identical CDR3. This sequence joins TRBV29-1 and TRBJ2-3; TRBD2 aligns across 7 bases. The J segment lost 6 bases and the V segment lost 3 bases, leaving 3 bases of the junction unmatched. Per germline, CDR1 SQVTM and CDR2 ANQGSEA. The CDR3 is 12 amino acids. As DNA, the CDR3 is TGCAGCGTTGAGGGCGGGAGTGATACGCAGTATTTT. It translates to CSVEGGSDTQYF.

The rearrangement joins TRBV5-1 to TRBJ2-5; TRBD1 matches 10 bases. The CDR3 consists of 14 residues. J gave up 10 bases and V 3 bases, and 9 bases lay outside the gene matches. Looked up from germline, CDR1 is SGHRS and CDR2 is YFSETQ. This CDR3 is CASSSPGQGRDQYF. The CDR3 DNA reads TGCGCCAGCAGCTCGCCGGGACAGGGGAGGGACCAGTACTTC.

The V and J genes are TRBV7-2 and TRBJ2-1; D remains ambiguous. The CDR3 has 14 amino acids. The germline CDR1 and CDR2 sequences are SGHTA and FQGNSA. V lost 4 bases, J lost 8 bases, and 15 bases lay in between. The CDR3 reads CASSSPIRYDEQFF. For the CDR3, the DNA is TGTGCCAGCAGCTCCCCAATCCGGTACGATGAGCAGTTCTTC.

V is TRBV5-4 and J is TRBJ2-7; D gene unclear. Germline CDR1 reads SGHNT; CDR2 reads YYREEE (reference sequence). The CDR3 has 13 amino acids. Trimming stripped 2 bases from V and 4 bases from J, with 10 bases between. The CDR3 sequence is CASSLDGRYEQYF. CDR3 in DNA: TGTGCCAGCAGCTTAGATGGGCGATACGAGCAGTACTTC.

This chain connects TRBV27 to TRBJ1-2; maybe TRBD1 (6 bases). The germline V gene has CDR1 MNHEY and CDR2 SMNVEV (reference sequence). V lost 5 bases, J lost 4 bases, and 17 bases lay in between. The CDR3 totals 15 residues. The CDR3: CASSLVLGGGYGYTF. CDR3 DNA: TGTGCCAGCAGTCTAGTACTAGGGGGTGGCTATGGCTACACCTTC.